This T cell receptor beta chain emerged from a study of blood T cell repertoires in COVID-19 (dated by TCRdb to about 2020). For the study in its entirety: Collaborator samples came from the United States, Italy and Spain and covered acute and convalescent phases of COVID-19. The prospective study material was composed of cDNA or gDNA derived from T cells, B-cell-depleted T cells, or PBMCs. Subjects who had been exposed to COVID-19, were actively infected with it, or had recovered from it provided the deeply sampled blood TCRbeta repertoires that made up the dataset. A freely available public database, intended as a resource for researchers studying the immune response to SARS-CoV-2, is where the repertoires were released. The samples were drawn from two sources: the first 160 participants of the ongoing ImmuneRACE study, and approximately 1,300 subjects contributed by 6 global collaborators. Sample metadata almost always included a de-identified subject ID, COVID-19 status, age in years and sex. HLA class I and class II types, where available, came from metadata supplied by the sample provider rather than from assay-based typing. What the work shows at the level of the full study, not this receptor alone: Clinical and demographic metadata were provided uncurated, with the amount varying by source and participant.

This clone showed up just once. What antigen it recognizes has not been identified. No much larger clone is present one base from it, and per-base qualities are unavailable. The collaborating institutions used their own protocols to collect whole blood in K2EDTA tubes. For TCRbeta analysis, collaborators shipped samples in one of three forms: frozen whole blood, isolated PBMCs, or DNA extracted from either of those sample types. The germline V gene encodes CDR1 SEHNR and CDR2 FQNEAQ (reference sequence). Trimming removed 2 bases from V and 7 bases from J; the gene matches leave 11 bases unexplained. The CDR3 has 17 amino acids, counting the end cysteine and phenylalanine. Only the CDR3 portion is preserved as DNA: 51 bases, with reading frame beginning at the first base. TCRbeta CDR3 regions were amplified from genomic DNA by means of the immunoSEQ Assay, a bias-controlled multiplex PCR. The study's processing was this. The number of nucleated cells in each sample was estimated from the amplification of reference gene primers within the assay. Sequence reads were collapsed and filtered to measure the absolute abundance of every unique TCRbeta CDR3 rearrangement. For each sample, productive Simpson clonality was calculated as the square root of Simpson's diversity index over productive rearrangements. This is the immuneACCESS table as TCRdb keeps it, with only in-frame sequences that have V and J called. A part of the clones is gone; compared with another copy, unresolved V genes explain less than half, and the rest is unexplained. V, J and clone size are those of that table, while D and trimming were read from the DNA. Present in this sample are roughly 220,000 clones, roughly 80% of which were seen just once. Less than 2.5% of the sample is held by the ten biggest clonotypes.

Recombination connected TRBV7-9 to TRBJ2-2; the junction holds 9 bases that match TRBD2. The clonotype originates from an older woman with acute or convalescent COVID-19. Sequenced input: peripheral blood. This receptor carries the CDR3 CASSLPRERGVNGELFF. The nucleotides read TGTGCCAGCAGCTTACCTCGCGAGCGGGGGGTGAACGGGGAGCTGTTTTTT.